The text below deals with one T cell receptor (beta chain). This specimen includes other DNA sequences encoding the same CDR3. The Seattle patients, enrolled during active infection, were followed longitudinally. This sample is part of a study of blood T cell repertoires in COVID-19. Study-wide context: T cells, B-cell-depleted T cells, or PBMCs supplied cDNA or gDNA.

Original processing notes: Amplifying reference gene primers gave estimates of nucleated cell counts. Produced via immunoSEQ multiplex PCR; TCRdb's table is partial and in-frame only. The V and J calls and clone size come from that table; D and trimming were worked out from the DNA. The sample carries around 150,000 clones, about 90% recorded once. This receptor was taken from a man under 40 with COVID-19, enrolled during active disease. The source material was peripheral blood.

CDR3 bases: TGCGCCAGCAGCCCAACTACAGGGAACTATGGCTACACCTTC. Translated, it gives CASSPTTGNYGYTF. The chain joins TRBV5-1 to TRBJ1-2, with D possibly matching TRBD1 (6 bases). Per germline, CDR1 SGHRS and CDR2 YFSETQ. The CDR3 runs 14 residues. V lost 4 bases to trimming and J lost 2 bases, with 12 bases between them.